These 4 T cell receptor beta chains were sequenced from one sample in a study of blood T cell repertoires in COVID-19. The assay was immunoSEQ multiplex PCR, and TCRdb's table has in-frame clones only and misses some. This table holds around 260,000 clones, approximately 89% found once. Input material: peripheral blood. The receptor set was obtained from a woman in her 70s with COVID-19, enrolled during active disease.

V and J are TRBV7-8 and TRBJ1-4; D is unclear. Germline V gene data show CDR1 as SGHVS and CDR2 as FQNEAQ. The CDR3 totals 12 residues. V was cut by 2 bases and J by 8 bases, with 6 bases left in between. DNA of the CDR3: TGTGCCAGCAGCTTAATTCAGGAAAAACTGTTTTTT. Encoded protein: CASSLIQEKLFF.

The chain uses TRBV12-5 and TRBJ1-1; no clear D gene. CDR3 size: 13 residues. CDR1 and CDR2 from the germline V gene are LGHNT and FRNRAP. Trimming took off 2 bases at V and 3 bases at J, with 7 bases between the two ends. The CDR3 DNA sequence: TGTGCTAGTGGTTTGAGGGAGGACACTGAAGCTTTCTTT. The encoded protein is CASGLREDTEAFF.

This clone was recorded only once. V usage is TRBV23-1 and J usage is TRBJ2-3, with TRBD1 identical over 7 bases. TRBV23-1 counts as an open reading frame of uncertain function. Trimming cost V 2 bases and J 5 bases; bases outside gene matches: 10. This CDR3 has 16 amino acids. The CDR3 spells CASSQDEPTGEDTQYF. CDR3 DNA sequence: TGCGCCAGCAGTCAAGACGAGCCAACAGGGGAAGATACGCAGTATTTT.

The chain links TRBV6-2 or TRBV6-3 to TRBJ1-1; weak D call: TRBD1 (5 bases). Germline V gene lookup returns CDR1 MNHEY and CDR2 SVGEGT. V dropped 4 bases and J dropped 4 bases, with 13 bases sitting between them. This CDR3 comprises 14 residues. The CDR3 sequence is CASSSGRVGTEAFF. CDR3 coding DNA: TGTGCCAGCAGTTCCGGCAGGGTTGGCACTGAAGCTTTCTTT.